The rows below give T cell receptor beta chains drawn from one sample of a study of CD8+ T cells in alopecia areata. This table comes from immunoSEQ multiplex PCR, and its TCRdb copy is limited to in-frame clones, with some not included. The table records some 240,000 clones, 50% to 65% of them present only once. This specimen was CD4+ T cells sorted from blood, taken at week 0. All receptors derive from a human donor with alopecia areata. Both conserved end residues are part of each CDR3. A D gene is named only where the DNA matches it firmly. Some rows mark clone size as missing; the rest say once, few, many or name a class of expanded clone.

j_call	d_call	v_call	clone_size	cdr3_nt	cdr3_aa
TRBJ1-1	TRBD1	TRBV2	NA	TGTGCCAGCAGCGGGCTGGTGGGACAGACTGAAGCTTTCTTT	CASSGLVGQTEAFF
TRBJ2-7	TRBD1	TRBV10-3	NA	TGTGCCATCAGTGCGAGGACAGGATCCACCTACGAGCAGTACTTC	CAISARTGSTYEQYF
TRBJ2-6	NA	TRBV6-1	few	TGTGCCAGCAGGCCACAGGACTCTGGGGCCAACGTCCTGACTTTC	CASRPQDSGANVLTF
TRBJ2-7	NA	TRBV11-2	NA	TGTGCCAGCAGCTTAGTTTCCGACTACGAGCAGTACTTC	CASSLVSDYEQYF
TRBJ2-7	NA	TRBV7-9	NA	TGTGCCAGCAGCCCCGGGATCTCCTACGAGCAGTACTTC	CASSPGISYEQYF
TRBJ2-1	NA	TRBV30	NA	TGTGCCTGGAGTGTAAGGGACCGGAGCTCCTACAATGAGCAGTTCTTC	CAWSVRDRSSYNEQFF
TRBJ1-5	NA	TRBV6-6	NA	TGTGCCAGCAGCCGGGGGGCGCGTTACAGCAATCAGCCCCAGCATTTT	CASSRGARYSNQPQHF
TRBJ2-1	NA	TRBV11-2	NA	TGTGCCAGCAGCTTAGATCACCGGGACCTTTACAATGAGCAGTTCTTC	CASSLDHRDLYNEQFF
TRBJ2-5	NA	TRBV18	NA	TGTGCCAGCTCACCACAAGAGACCCAGTACTTC	CASSPQETQYF
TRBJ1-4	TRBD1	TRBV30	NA	TGTGCCTGGAGTGTACGGACAGGGGGCGGTAAACTGTTTTTT	CAWSVRTGGGKLFF